Below, 16 T cell receptor beta chains from the same sample are listed, as sequenced in a study of T cell clonality in common variable immunodeficiency. TCRdb's copy holds only in-frame clones and misses some; the assay was immunoSEQ multiplex PCR. The table records approximately 50,000 clones without singletons, the ten largest covering about 2%. Specimen: peripheral blood mononuclear cells. These TCRs come from a person aged 18 to 70 in good health.

This clone was seen many times. The CDR3 end lies 3 residues beyond the end of the read and is filled in from the germline J gene. This chain connects TRBV2 to TRBJ1-2, with 8 positions matching TRBD1. Germline V lookup: CDR1 SNHLY, CDR2 FYNNEI. The CDR3 has 13 residues. The sequenced part of the CDR3 DNA is TGTGCCAGCAGTGGATGGACAGGGAGGCGC. Its translation: CASSGWTGRR. In full, the CDR3 reads CASSGWTGRRYTF. The variable domain in full, completed from reference TRBV2 and TRBJ1-2, reads EPEVTQTPSHQVTQMGQEVILRCVPISNHLYFYWYRQILGQKVEFLVSFYNNEISEKSEIFDDQFSVERPDGSNFTLKIRSTKLEDSAMYFCASSGWTGRRYTFGSGTRLTVV.

This clone was counted at least ten times. This chain's CDR3 is CASSLTSGRETQYF. The CDR3 bases that were read are TGTGCCAGCAGCTTGACTAGCGGGAGAGAGACC. This chain links TRBV7-3 with TRBJ2-5; TRBD2 agrees at 12 bases. The sequence runs out 3 residues before the end of the CDR3; the remainder is reconstructed from the germline J gene. Germline V gene data show CDR1 as SGHTA and CDR2 as FQGTGA. The junction had 0 bases not matched to a gene; V was cut back by 3 bases and J by 4 bases. The CDR3 has 14 amino acids. Supplemented by reference TRBV7-3 and TRBJ2-5, the full variable domain reads GAGVSQTPSNKVTEKGKYVELRCDPISGHTALYWYRQSLGQGPEFLIYFQGTGAADDSGLPNDRFFAVRPEGSVSTLKIQRTERGDSAVYLCASSLTSGRETQYFGPGTRLLVL.

This clone occurred a few times. Sequencing ends 3 residues short of the CDR3 end; the germline J gene provides the rest. The V and J genes are TRBV19 and TRBJ1-4, with D perhaps matching TRBD1 (5 bases). CDR3 length: 14 amino acids. Germline V gives CDR1 LNHDA, CDR2 SQIVND (reference sequence). CDR3 DNA, as far as it was read: TGTGCCAGTAGTATAGGGCGAGGGGATTCACCA. Its translation is CASSIGRGDSP. The entire CDR3 reads CASSIGRGDSPLFF.

This clone was counted at least ten times. The read ends 3 residues before the CDR3 terminus; that terminus is restored from the germline J gene. The chain links TRBV20-1 to TRBJ2-3; 11 bases line up with TRBD1. Germline V gives CDR1 DFQATT, CDR2 SNEGSKA (reference sequence). CDR3 length equals 16 residues. The J segment lost 4 bases and the V segment lost 5 bases, leaving 11 bases of the junction unmatched. This chain's CDR3 is CSAEARTGGLSDTQYF. CDR3 bases read: TGCAGTGCTGAAGCCCGGACAGGGGGCTTATCAGATACG.

In this sample, this clone turned up many times. The read finishes 3 residues shy of the CDR3 end, and the germline J gene is used to complete it. The chain is built from TRBV20-1 and TRBJ2-3; D perhaps matches TRBD1 (6 bases). There are 13 residues in the CDR3. V was shortened by 6 bases and J by 2 bases, with 12 bases between the two germline ends. Germline loops: CDR1 DFQATT, CDR2 SNEGSKA (reference sequence). The CDR3 sequence: CSAPGANTDTQYF. CDR3 DNA, as far as it was read: TGCAGTGCCCCAGGGGCCAACACAGATACG.

This clone has ten or more counts. The read falls 3 residues short of the CDR3 end, and the missing part is taken from the germline J gene. This rearrangement joins TRBV5-6 to TRBJ1-2; D is perhaps TRBD1 (6 bases). Per the germline V gene, CDR1 is SGHDT and CDR2 is YYEEEE. V was shortened by 3 bases and J by 2 bases, with 11 bases between the two germline ends. CDR3 length: 14 residues. This CDR3 reads CASSYGQSNYGYTF. Incomplete CDR3 DNA: TGTGCCAGCAGCTATGGACAGTCCAACTATGGC.

This clone was seen ten or more times. The CDR3 extends 3 residues past the end of the read, so its final part is completed from the germline J gene. J is TRBJ2-2 and V is TRBV30, with a possible D match to TRBD1 (5 bases). The V gene lost 0 bases and the J gene lost 0 bases, with 8 bases spanning the gap. The CDR3 has 15 residues. Per the germline V gene, CDR1 is GTSNPN and CDR2 is SVGIG (reference sequence). The CDR3: CAWSVRGTNTGELFF. CDR3 DNA, as far as it was read: TGTGCCTGGAGTGTAAGGGGTACGAACACCGGGGAG. Variable domain in full (rest from reference TRBV30 and TRBJ2-2): SQTIHQWPATLVQPVGSPLSLECTVEGTSNPNLYWYRQAAGRGLQLLFYSVGIGQISSEVPQNLSASRPQDRQFILSSKKLLLSDSGFYLCAWSVRGTNTGELFFGEGSRLTVL.

The table lists this clone with many counts. Read coverage stops 3 residues before the CDR3 terminus; the germline J gene supplies the remainder. This chain links TRBV29-1 with TRBJ2-7; D is undetermined. The CDR3 is made up of 10 amino acids. Trimming took off 7 bases at V and 2 bases at J, with 6 bases between the two ends. CDR1 and CDR2 from the germline V gene are SQVTM and ANQGSEA. CDR3 loop: CSAVTYEQYF. CDR3 DNA (partial): TGCAGCGCCGTAACCTACGAG.

In its sample, this clone was seen many times. Read data end 3 residues before the CDR3 end; the end is taken from the germline J gene. This chain uses TRBV28 with TRBJ2-4, with TRBD2 matching 8 bases. Germline V gene lookup returns CDR1 MDHEN and CDR2 SYDVKM. The CDR3 is 13 amino acids. J lost 7 bases, V lost 6 bases, and 5 bases had no gene match. The CDR3 loop reads CASSGGGGNIQYF. The CDR3 bases that were read are TGTGCCAGCAGCGGGGGGGGCGGGAACATT.

This clone was observed many times. The read finishes 3 residues shy of the CDR3 end, and the germline J gene is used to complete it. V usage is TRBV5-1 and J usage is TRBJ2-1; TRBD1 matches at 7 bases. The CDR3 is 16 residues long. V shed 5 bases and J 9 bases; nucleotides not matched to a gene: 17. The V gene's germline CDR1 is SGHRS and CDR2 YFSETQ. The DNA read from the CDR3 is TGCGCCAGCAGGCGCCACAACAGGGGCGATAGGAGTGAG. This sequence encodes CASRRHNRGDRSE. The entire CDR3 is CASRRHNRGDRSEQFF.

There are a few counts of this clone. The read terminates 3 residues ahead of where the CDR3 ends, so the germline J gene completes it. The rearrangement uses TRBV7-3 and TRBJ2-2, with 7 bases lining up with TRBD1. Germline-derived CDR1 and CDR2 are SGHTA and FQGTGA. The length of the CDR3 is 14 residues. CDR3 in amino acids: CASSSGTDNSPLFF. The DNA read from the CDR3 is TGTGCCAGCAGCTCCGGGACAGATAATTCACCG.

This clone was seen only a few times. Coverage ceases 3 residues before the CDR3 finishes, and the germline J gene fills in the end. This sequence joins TRBV7-9 and TRBJ2-6, with a possible D match to TRBD1 (5 bases). Trimming left V 5 bases short and J 1 base short, with 9 bases between. Germline V CDR1 and CDR2: SEHNR, FQNEAQ (reference sequence). The CDR3 is made up of 15 amino acids. CDR3 sequence reads: CASSPRVSGANVLTF. Incomplete CDR3 DNA: TGTGCCAGCAGCCCCAGGGTGTCTGGGGCCAACGTC.

This clone was seen repeatedly, ten times or more. The read ends 3 residues early relative to the CDR3; the germline J gene fills the gap. This chain uses TRBV2 with TRBJ1-1, with 8 bases lining up with TRBD1. Per the germline V gene, CDR1 is SNHLY and CDR2 is FYNNEI. This CDR3 has 14 amino acids. J lost 1 base, V lost 9 bases, and 7 bases had no gene match. The CDR3 here is CASSTGGTNTEAFF. The covered CDR3 bases are TGTGCCAGTTCAACAGGGGGGACGAACACTGAA.

This clone has just a few counts. A much larger clone is a single base away; this may be a read error. The CDR3 extends 3 residues past the end of the read, so its final part is completed from the germline J gene. The sample has other DNA sequences that encode this CDR3 too. This rearrangement joins TRBV19 to TRBJ1-2, with D tentatively TRBD1 (6 bases). Per the germline V gene, CDR1 is LNHDA and CDR2 is SQIVND (reference sequence). CDR3 size: 13 residues. CDR3 DNA (partial): TGTGCCAGTAGTCCGACCCAGGGGAGCGGA. This sequence encodes CASSPTQGSG. The whole CDR3 protein reads CASSPTQGSGYTF.

In its sample, this clone was seen many times. CDR3 sequence: CSVIAGGPETQYF. CDR3 DNA (partial): TGCAGTGTAATAGCGGGAGGGCCAGAGACC. The chain carries TRBV20-1 and TRBJ2-5; 11 positions agree with TRBD2. The read gets to within 3 residues of the CDR3 end, and the germline J gene fills in the rest. The germline V gene has CDR1 DFQATT and CDR2 SNEGSKA (reference sequence). Unmatched junction bases numbered 5, after V lost 7 bases and J lost 4 bases. The CDR3 is 13 amino acids.

This clone occurred many times. The CDR3 end is not reached by the read, which stops 3 residues before it; the germline J gene fills it in. V is TRBV7-8 and J is TRBJ2-3; 8 bases map to TRBD2. CDR1 and CDR2 (germline): SGHVS, FQNEAQ. The CDR3 has 16 residues. The trim removed 4 bases at V and 6 bases at J, leaving 12 bases unmatched. CDR3 bases read: TGTGCCAGCAGCTCCGGGCTAGCGGGTCCAGGGGATACG. As protein: CASSSGLAGPGDT. The full-length CDR3 reads as CASSSGLAGPGDTQYF.